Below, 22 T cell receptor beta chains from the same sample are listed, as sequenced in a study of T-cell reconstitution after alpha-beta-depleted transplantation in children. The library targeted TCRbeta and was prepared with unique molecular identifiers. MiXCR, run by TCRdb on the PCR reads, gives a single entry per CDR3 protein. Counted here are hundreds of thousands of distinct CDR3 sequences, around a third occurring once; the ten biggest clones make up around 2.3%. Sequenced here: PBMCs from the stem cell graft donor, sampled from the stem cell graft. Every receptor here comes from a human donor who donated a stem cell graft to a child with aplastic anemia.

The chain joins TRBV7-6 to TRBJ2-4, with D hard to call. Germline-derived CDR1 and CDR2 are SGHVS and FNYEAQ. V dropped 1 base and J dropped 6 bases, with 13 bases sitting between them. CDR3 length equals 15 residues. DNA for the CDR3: TGTGCCAGCAGCTTAGGGGATCCCACAGCAAACATTCAGTACTTC. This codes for CASSLGDPTANIQYF.

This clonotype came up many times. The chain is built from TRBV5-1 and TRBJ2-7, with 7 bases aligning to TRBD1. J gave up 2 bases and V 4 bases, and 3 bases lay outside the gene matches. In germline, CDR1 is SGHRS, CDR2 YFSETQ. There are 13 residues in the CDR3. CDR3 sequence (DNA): TGCGCCAGCAGCCCGGGGACAGCCTACGAGCAGTACTTC. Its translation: CASSPGTAYEQYF. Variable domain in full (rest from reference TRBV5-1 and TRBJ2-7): KAGVTQTPRYLIKTRGQQVTLSCSPISGHRSVSWYQQTPGQGLQFLFEYFSETQRNKGNFPGRFSGRQFSNSRSEMNVSTLELGDSALYLCASSPGTAYEQYFGPGTRLTVT.

The CDR3 coding sequence is TGTGCCAGCAGAGACGGGACAGGGTTACTCTTTAGCTCCTACAATGAGCAGTTCTTC. This translates into CASRDGTGLLFSSYNEQFF. The J gene is TRBJ2-1, the V gene TRBV6-4, with 9 bases identical to TRBD1. Germline trimming cut 6 bases from V and 0 bases from J; bases unmatched to any gene: 15. The length of the CDR3 is 19 residues. The germline V gene has CDR1 MRHNA and CDR2 SNTAGT.

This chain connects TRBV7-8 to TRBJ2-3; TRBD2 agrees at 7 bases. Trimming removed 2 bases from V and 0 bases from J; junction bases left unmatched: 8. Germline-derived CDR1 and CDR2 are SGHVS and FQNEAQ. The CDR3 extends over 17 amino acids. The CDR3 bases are TGTGCCAGCAGCTTAAAGGGGAGGGCCACGAGCACAGATACGCAGTATTTT. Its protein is CASSLKGRATSTDTQYF. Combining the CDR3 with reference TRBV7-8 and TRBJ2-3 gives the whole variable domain GAGVSQSPRYKVAKRGQDVALRCDPISGHVSLFWYQQALGQGPEFLTYFQNEAQLDKSGLPSDRFFAERPEGSVSTLKIQRTQQEDSAVYLCASSLKGRATSTDTQYFGPGTRLTVL.

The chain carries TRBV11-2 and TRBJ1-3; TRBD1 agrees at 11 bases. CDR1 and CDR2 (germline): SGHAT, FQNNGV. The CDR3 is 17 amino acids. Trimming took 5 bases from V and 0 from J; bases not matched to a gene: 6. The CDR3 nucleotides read TGTGCCAGCAGCAATATCGGGACAGGGGGCTCTGGAAACACCATATATTTT. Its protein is CASSNIGTGGSGNTIYF.

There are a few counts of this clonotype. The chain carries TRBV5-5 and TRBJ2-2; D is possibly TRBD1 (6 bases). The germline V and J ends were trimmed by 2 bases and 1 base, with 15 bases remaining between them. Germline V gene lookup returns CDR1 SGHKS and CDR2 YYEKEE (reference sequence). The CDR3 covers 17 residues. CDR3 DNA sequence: TGTGCCAGCAGCTTAATCCGGTCGACAGGGAACACCGGGGAGCTGTTTTTT. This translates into CASSLIRSTGNTGELFF.

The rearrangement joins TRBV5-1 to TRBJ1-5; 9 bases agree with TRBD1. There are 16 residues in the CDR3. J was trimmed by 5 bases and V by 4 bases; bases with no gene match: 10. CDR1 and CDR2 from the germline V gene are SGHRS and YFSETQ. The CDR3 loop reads CASSGTTGGPDQPQHF. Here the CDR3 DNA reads TGCGCCAGCAGCGGAACGACAGGGGGTCCAGATCAGCCCCAGCATTTT. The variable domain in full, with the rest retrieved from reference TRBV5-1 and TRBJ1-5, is KAGVTQTPRYLIKTRGQQVTLSCSPISGHRSVSWYQQTPGQGLQFLFEYFSETQRNKGNFPGRFSGRQFSNSRSEMNVSTLELGDSALYLCASSGTTGGPDQPQHFGDGTRLSIL.

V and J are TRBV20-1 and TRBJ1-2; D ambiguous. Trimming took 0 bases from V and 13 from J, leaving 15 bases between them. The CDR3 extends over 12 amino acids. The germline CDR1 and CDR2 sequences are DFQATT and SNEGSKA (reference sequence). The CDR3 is CSARDWRLMATF. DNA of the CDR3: TGCAGTGCTAGAGATTGGAGGTTGATGGCCACCTTC.

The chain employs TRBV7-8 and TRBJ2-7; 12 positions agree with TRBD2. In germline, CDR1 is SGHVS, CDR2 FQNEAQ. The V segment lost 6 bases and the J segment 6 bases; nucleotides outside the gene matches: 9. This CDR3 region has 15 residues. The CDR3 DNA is TGTGCCAGCAGACTAACTAGCGGGAGGTTAAGCGAGCAGTACTTC. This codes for CASRLTSGRLSEQYF.

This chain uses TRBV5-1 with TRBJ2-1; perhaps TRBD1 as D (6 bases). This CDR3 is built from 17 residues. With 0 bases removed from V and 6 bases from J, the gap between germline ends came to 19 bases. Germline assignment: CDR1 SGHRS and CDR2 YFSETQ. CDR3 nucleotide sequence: TGCGCCAGCAGCTTGGGGGGTGGGGGACATCGGGGCAATGAGCAGTTCTTC. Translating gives CASSLGGGGHRGNEQFF.

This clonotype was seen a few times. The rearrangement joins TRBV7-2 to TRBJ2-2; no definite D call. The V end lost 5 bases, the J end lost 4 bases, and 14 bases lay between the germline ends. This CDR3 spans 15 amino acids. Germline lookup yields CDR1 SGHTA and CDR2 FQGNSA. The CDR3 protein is CASSPFSRGTGELFF. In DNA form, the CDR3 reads TGTGCCAGCAGCCCATTCTCGCGAGGCACCGGGGAGCTGTTTTTT.

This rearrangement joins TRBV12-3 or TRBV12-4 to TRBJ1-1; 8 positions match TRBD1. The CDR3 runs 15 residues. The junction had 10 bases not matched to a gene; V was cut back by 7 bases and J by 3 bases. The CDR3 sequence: CASIQQGEWDTEAFF. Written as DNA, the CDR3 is TGTGCCAGCATTCAACAGGGGGAGTGGGACACTGAAGCTTTCTTT.

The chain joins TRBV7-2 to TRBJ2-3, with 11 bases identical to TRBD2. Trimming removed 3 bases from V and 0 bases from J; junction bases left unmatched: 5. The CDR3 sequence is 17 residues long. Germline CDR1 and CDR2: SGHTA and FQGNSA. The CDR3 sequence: CASSFTGTSGSTDTQYF. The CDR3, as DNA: TGTGCCAGCAGCTTTACCGGGACTAGCGGAAGCACAGATACGCAGTATTTT.

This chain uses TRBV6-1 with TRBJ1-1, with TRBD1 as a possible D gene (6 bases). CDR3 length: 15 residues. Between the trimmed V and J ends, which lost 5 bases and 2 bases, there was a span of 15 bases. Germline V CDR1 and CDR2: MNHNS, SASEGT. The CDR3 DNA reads TGTGCCAGCAGTCTGGAGCCGGGACAAAACACTGAAGCTTTCTTT. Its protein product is CASSLEPGQNTEAFF.

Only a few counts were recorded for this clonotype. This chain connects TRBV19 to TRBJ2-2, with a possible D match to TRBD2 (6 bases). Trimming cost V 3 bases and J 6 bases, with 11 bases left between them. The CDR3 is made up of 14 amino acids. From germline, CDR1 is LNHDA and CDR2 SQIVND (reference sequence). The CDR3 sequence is CASSIGGVAGELFF. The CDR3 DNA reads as TGTGCCAGTAGTATCGGCGGGGTTGCCGGGGAGCTGTTTTTT.

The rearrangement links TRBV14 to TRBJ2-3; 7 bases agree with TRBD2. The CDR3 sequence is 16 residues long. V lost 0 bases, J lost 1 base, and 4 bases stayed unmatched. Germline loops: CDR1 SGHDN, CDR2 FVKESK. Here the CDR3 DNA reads TGTGCCAGCAGCCAAGATAGACTAGCTGGCACAGATACGCAGTATTTT. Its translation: CASSQDRLAGTDTQYF. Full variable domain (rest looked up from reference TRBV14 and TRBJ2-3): EAGVTQFPSHSVIEKGQTVTLRCDPISGHDNLYWYRRVMGKEIKFLLHFVKESKQDESGMPNNRFLAERTGGTYSTLKVQPAELEDSGVYFCASSQDRLAGTDTQYFGPGTRLTVL.

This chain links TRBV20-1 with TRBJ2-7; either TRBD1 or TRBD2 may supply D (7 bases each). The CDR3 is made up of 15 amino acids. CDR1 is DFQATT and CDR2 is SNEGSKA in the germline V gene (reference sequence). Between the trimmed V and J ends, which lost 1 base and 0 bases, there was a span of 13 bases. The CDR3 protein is CSARAGGDSSYEQYF. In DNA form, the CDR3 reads TGCAGTGCTAGAGCAGGGGGGGATAGCTCCTACGAGCAGTACTTC.

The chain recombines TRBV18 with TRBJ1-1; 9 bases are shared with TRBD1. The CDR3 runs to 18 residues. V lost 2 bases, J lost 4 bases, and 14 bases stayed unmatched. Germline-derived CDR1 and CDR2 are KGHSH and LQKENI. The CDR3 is CASSPAPSKGQGITEAFF. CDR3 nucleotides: TGTGCCAGCTCACCAGCCCCTTCTAAAGGACAGGGGATCACTGAAGCTTTCTTT. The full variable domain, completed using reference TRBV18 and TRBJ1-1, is NAGVMQNPRHLVRRRGQEARLRCSPMKGHSHVYWYRQLPEEGLKFMVYLQKENIIDESGMPKERFSAEFPKEGPSILRIQQVVRGDSAAYFCASSPAPSKGQGITEAFFGQGTRLTVV.

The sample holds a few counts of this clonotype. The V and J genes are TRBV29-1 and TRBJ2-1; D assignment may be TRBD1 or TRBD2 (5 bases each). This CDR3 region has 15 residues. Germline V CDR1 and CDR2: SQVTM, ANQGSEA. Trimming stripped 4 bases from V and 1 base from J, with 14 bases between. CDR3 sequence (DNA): TGCAGCGTTGCCCCCCGGGGACGATCCTACAATGAGCAGTTCTTC. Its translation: CSVAPRGRSYNEQFF.

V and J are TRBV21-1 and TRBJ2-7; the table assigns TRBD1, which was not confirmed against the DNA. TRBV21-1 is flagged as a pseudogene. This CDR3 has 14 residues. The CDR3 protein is CASSRDRAHYEQYV. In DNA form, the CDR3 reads TGTGCCAGCAGCCGGGACAGGGCCCACTACGAGCAGTACGTC.

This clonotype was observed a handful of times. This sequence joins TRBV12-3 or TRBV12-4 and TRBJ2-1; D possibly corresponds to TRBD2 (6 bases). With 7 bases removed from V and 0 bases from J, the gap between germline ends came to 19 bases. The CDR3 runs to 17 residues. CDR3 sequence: CASTSGAGTNSYNEQFF. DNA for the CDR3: TGTGCCAGCACCTCGGGAGCGGGTACAAACTCCTACAATGAGCAGTTCTTC.

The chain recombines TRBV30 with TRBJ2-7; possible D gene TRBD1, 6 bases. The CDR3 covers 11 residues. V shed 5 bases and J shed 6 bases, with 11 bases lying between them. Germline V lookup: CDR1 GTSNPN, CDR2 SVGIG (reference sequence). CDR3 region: CAWGTIAEQYV. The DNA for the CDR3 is TGTGCCTGGGGGACAATAGCCGAGCAGTACGTC.